Shown below are 5 T cell receptor beta chains from a single sample sequenced in a study of blood T cell repertoires in COVID-19. Assay: immunoSEQ multiplex PCR; the TCRdb copy retains only in-frame clones and omits some. The sample includes over 20,000 clones, about 83% of them seen just once. What was sequenced was peripheral blood. The receptors derive from a human donor in a cohort sampled during active COVID-19.

This chain connects TRBV2 to TRBJ1-2, with D tentatively TRBD1 (5 bases). The germline CDR1 and CDR2 sequences are SNHLY and FYNNEI. The CDR3 totals 12 residues. Trimming took 4 bases from V and 7 from J, leaving 10 bases between them. CDR3 bases: TGTGCCAGCAGTGCGGGGGTTGGTGGCTACACCTTC. Amino acids: CASSAGVGGYTF.

V and J are TRBV5-4 and TRBJ2-5; the match to TRBD1 covers 7 bases. The trim removed 4 bases at V and 0 bases at J, leaving 3 bases unmatched. Germline CDR1 SGHNT, CDR2 YYREEE (reference sequence). This CDR3 comprises 14 residues. DNA for the CDR3: TGTGCCAGCAGCCCAGGGACAGACCAAGAGACCCAGTACTTC. Amino acid sequence: CASSPGTDQETQYF.

The CDR3 protein is CASSHQYGYTF. CDR3 in DNA: TGCGCCAGCAGCCATCAGTACGGCTACACCTTC. The chain has TRBV4-3 and TRBJ1-2; D is undetermined. Germline CDR1 reads LGHNA; CDR2 reads YSLEER. V lost 3 bases to trimming and J lost 8 bases, with 7 bases between them. The CDR3 runs to 11 residues.

The chain uses TRBV10-3 and TRBJ2-6; D gene unclear. This CDR3 is built from 12 residues. Germline V gene data show CDR1 as ENHRY and CDR2 as SYGVKD. Trimming removed 10 bases from V and 0 bases from J, with 4 bases in between. The CDR3 reads CATHSGANVLTF. The CDR3 DNA is TGTGCCACCCACTCTGGGGCCAACGTCCTGACTTTC.

The rearrangement joins TRBV3-1 (or the pseudogene TRBV3-2) to TRBJ1-5; D remains unclear. Germline V gives CDR1 LGHDT, CDR2 YNNKEL (reference sequence). The CDR3 runs 12 residues. Trimming shortened V by 1 base and J by 5 bases, and 3 bases separated the two germline ends. In nucleotides, the CDR3 is TGTGCCAGCAGCCAAGGGCATCAGCCCCAGCATTTT. Protein: CASSQGHQPQHF.